The subject of this entry is one T cell receptor (beta chain). This CDR3 is 14 amino acids long. V dropped 6 bases and J dropped 2; count of bases not matched to a gene: 2. Germline V gene lookup returns CDR1 WSHSY and CDR2 SAAADI. This entry belongs to a study of cytomegalovirus exposure and HLA in healthy donors. The PCR ran on 60 Vbeta and 13 Jbeta primers. TCRdb keeps only in-frame clones here, not all; method: immunoSEQ multiplex PCR. The sample comprises roughly 170,000 clones, about 79% of which are singletons, and less than 0.9% rests with the top ten. This TCR was sampled from a female donor in good health and CMV-seronegative. The chain carries TRBV10-2 and TRBJ2-5; the match to TRBD2 covers 11 bases. Specimen: PBMCs. The CDR3 DNA reads as TGCGCCAGCAGCCTAGCGGGGGGACAAGAGACCCAGTACTTC. Translated: CASSLAGGQETQYF.